The rows below give T cell receptor beta chains drawn from one sample of a study of blood T cell repertoires in COVID-19. Sequenced by immunoSEQ multiplex PCR; TCRdb stores in-frame clones only, minus some. Found here are approximately 130,000 clones, almost 70% of them singletons; the top ten hold approximately 2%. The sample taken for sequencing was peripheral blood. The receptors come from a woman in her seventies with acute or convalescent COVID-19. Each CDR3 is given with its conserved first and last residue. D genes are given only for firm matches. Clone size is shown for a subset of rows, as once, few, many or a class of expanded clone.

V	size	D	J	CDR3	DNA
TRBV7-2	few	-	TRBJ1-2	CASSLVQGKRGGYTF	TGTGCCAGCAGCTTAGTTCAGGGGAAGAGGGGTGGCTACACCTTC
TRBV5-1	-	-	TRBJ1-6	CASSSIRARNSPLHF	TGCGCCAGCAGCTCTATCAGGGCTCGGAATTCACCCCTCCACTTT
TRBV3-1/TRBV3-2	-	-	TRBJ2-3	CASSHGLGLYF	TGTGCCAGCAGCCACGGGTTAGGACTGTATTTT
TRBV15	many	TRBD1	TRBJ2-7	CATSRSRDRAHEQYF	TGTGCCACCAGCAGGAGCCGGGACAGGGCTCACGAGCAGTACTTC
TRBV28	few	-	TRBJ1-2	CASSLQGPYGYTF	TGTGCCAGCAGTTTACAGGGCCCATATGGCTACACCTTC
TRBV6-5	few	-	TRBJ1-2	CASSYSYRSHGYTF	TGTGCCAGCAGTTACTCCTACAGGTCCCATGGCTACACCTTC
TRBV20-1	-	-	TRBJ2-1	CSASELGSYNEQFF	TGCAGTGCTAGTGAGCTAGGCTCCTACAATGAGCAGTTCTTC
TRBV19	-	-	TRBJ1-4	CASSIAGARNEKLFF	TGTGCCAGTAGTATCGCAGGGGCAAGGAATGAAAAACTGTTTTTT
TRBV19	once	TRBD1	TRBJ2-7	CASSIRLGGVNEQYF	TGTGCCAGTAGTATCCGGTTAGGGGGCGTAAACGAGCAGTACTTC
TRBV5-6	-	-	TRBJ1-2	CASSLSGKGYGYTF	TGTGCCAGCAGCTTGTCAGGGAAGGGGTATGGCTACACCTTC
TRBV19	-	-	TRBJ2-7	CASSDSPNYEQYF	TGTGCCAGCTCCGACAGCCCCAACTACGAGCAGTACTTC
TRBV28	-	-	TRBJ2-1	CASSSTGRVYNEQFF	TGTGCCAGCAGCTCCACTGGGAGAGTTTACAATGAGCAGTTCTTC
TRBV28	few	TRBD2	TRBJ2-2	CASKRAGGGTGELFF	TGTGCCAGCAAACGAGCGGGAGGGGGCACCGGGGAGCTGTTTTTT